This T cell receptor beta chain was found in a study of radiation and T cells in renal cell carcinoma. Study context: Nephrectomy followed 15 Gy stereotactic body radiation by 4 weeks.

TCRdb keeps only in-frame clones here, not all; method: immunoSEQ multiplex PCR. The sample has 94,000 or so clones; 82% are singletons. Time point described: baseline pretreatment blood. Treatment reported: 15 Gy SBRT to primary tumor, nephrectomy 4 weeks later. The sequencing here drew on blood, taken from a patient whose treatment included radiotherapy and nephrectomy. The TCR was taken from a man between 60 and 75 years old with renal cell carcinoma.

The CDR3 DNA is TGTGCCAGCAGCGGAGGGGTCGGTAGCGGACAAGAGACCCAGTACTTC. Amino acids: CASSGGVGSGQETQYF. This rearrangement joins TRBV9 to TRBJ2-5, with TRBD2 as a possible D gene (6 bases). Germline CDR1 and CDR2: SGDLS and YYNGEE. The V and J ends lost 3 bases and 2 bases respectively, with 17 bases between them. This CDR3 region has 16 residues.